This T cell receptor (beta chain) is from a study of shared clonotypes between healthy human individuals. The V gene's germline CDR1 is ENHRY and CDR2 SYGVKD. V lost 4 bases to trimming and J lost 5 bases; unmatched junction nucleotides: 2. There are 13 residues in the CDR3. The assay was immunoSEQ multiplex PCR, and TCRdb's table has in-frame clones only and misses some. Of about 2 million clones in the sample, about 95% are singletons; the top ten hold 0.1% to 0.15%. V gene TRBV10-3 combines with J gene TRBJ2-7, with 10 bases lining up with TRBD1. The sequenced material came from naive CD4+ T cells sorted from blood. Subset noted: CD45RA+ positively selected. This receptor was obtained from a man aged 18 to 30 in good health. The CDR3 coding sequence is TGTGCCATCAGTGGGGGGACAGGGGACGAGCAGTACTTC. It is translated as CAISGGTGDEQYF.